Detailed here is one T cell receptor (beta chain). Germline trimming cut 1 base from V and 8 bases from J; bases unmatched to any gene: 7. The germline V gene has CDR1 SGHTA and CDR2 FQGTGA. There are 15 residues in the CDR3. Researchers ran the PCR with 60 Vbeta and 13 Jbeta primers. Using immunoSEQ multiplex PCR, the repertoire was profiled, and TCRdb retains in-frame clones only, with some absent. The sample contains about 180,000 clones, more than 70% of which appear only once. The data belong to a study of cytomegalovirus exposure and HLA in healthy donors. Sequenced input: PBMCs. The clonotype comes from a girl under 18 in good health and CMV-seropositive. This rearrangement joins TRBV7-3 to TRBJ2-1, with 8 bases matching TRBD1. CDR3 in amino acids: CASSLRRTGTHEQFF. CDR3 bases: TGTGCCAGCAGCTTAAGGCGGACAGGGACCCATGAGCAGTTCTTC.